Listed here are 8 T cell receptor beta chains from one sample, sequenced in a study of shared clonotypes between healthy human individuals. TCRdb's table, derived via immunoSEQ multiplex PCR, lists solely in-frame clones and lacks some. The data contain approximately 2,200,000 clones, roughly 91% of them singletons. Positive CCR7 selection of CD45RO-negative cells yielded the naive CD8 cells, and terminally differentiated effector memory CD45RA+ cells were excluded. Sequencing input: naive CD8+ T cells from PBMCs. Receptors were obtained from a young man in good health. Some clones in this sample may be carry-over from other donors' samples.

V gene TRBV5-8 combines with J gene TRBJ2-7, with TRBD2 as a possible D gene (6 bases). Germline CDR1 reads SGHTS; CDR2 reads YDEGEE. This CDR3 has 12 amino acids. Trimming cost V 10 bases and J 4 bases, with 15 bases left between them. CDR3 in amino acids: CARRGNQYEQYF. For the CDR3, the DNA is TGTGCCCGTCGCGGGAACCAGTACGAGCAGTACTTC.

V usage is TRBV4-3 and J usage is TRBJ1-4; weak D call: TRBD1 (6 bases). The germline CDR1 and CDR2 sequences are LGHNA and YSLEER. The V and J ends lost 0 bases and 5 bases respectively, with 25 bases between them. The CDR3 runs 20 residues. CDR3 in DNA: TGCGCCAGCAGCCAAGATTCCATAGGCCTGACAGGCGATAAAAATGAAAAACTGTTTTTT. Protein sequence: CASSQDSIGLTGDKNEKLFF.

The chain joins TRBV2 to TRBJ1-5, with a weak D call TRBD1 (5 bases). The germline V and J ends were trimmed by 6 bases and 4 bases, with 10 bases remaining between them. The CDR3 runs to 13 residues. Germline assignment: CDR1 SNHLY and CDR2 FYNNEI. CDR3 sequence reads: CASRTRVNQPQHF. The CDR3 region has the DNA TGTGCCAGCAGAACCAGGGTTAATCAGCCCCAGCATTTT.

With respect to this clone: Other DNA sequences of this sample code for an identical CDR3. This chain uses TRBV27 with TRBJ1-5; 10 bases line up with TRBD1. CDR3 length: 15 residues. The V gene end was trimmed by 5 bases and the J gene end by 2 bases; junction bases not matched to a gene: 3. Germline V gives CDR1 MNHEY, CDR2 SMNVEV (reference sequence). The CDR3 here is CASSRDRGGNQPQHF. CDR3 in DNA: TGTGCCAGCAGTAGGGACAGGGGAGGCAATCAGCCCCAGCATTTT.

The CDR3 protein is CASSLVEAGPQETQYF. The CDR3 bases are TGTGCCAGCAGCTTAGTTGAGGCGGGACCCCAAGAGACCCAGTACTTC. The chain carries TRBV7-9 and TRBJ2-5; TRBD2 might be the D (6 bases). The length of the CDR3 is 16 residues. The germline CDR1 and CDR2 sequences are SEHNR and FQNEAQ (reference sequence). V was pared by 1 base and J by 1 base, with 13 bases between. The full variable domain, completed using reference TRBV7-9 and TRBJ2-5, is DTGVSQNPRHKITKRGQNVTFRCDPISEHNRLYWYRQTLGQGPEFLTYFQNEAQLEKSRLLSDRFSAERPKGSFSTLEIQRTEQGDSAMYLCASSLVEAGPQETQYFGPGTRLLVL.

CDR3 region: CASLVDLQGLRGNTIYF. CDR3 DNA sequence: TGTGCCAGCCTTGTTGACCTACAGGGACTGCGGGGAAACACCATATATTTT. This rearrangement joins TRBV25-1 to TRBJ1-3; D is possibly TRBD1 (6 bases). This CDR3 region has 17 residues. Trimming stripped 8 bases from V and 4 bases from J, with 24 bases between. Germline CDR1 MGHDK, CDR2 SYGVNS. The full variable domain, with the rest looked up from reference TRBV25-1 and TRBJ1-3, is EADIYQTPRYLVIGTGKKITLECSQTMGHDKMYWYQQDPGMELHLIHYSYGVNSTEKGDLSSESTVSRIRTEHFPLTLESARPSHTSQYLCASLVDLQGLRGNTIYFGEGSWLTVV.

The chain carries TRBV28 and TRBJ1-2, with D perhaps TRBD1 (5 bases). Germline V gives CDR1 MDHEN, CDR2 SYDVKM. This CDR3 spans 10 amino acids. The V and J ends lost 10 bases and 4 bases respectively, with 7 bases between them. As DNA, the CDR3 is TGTGCCACAGGGAGCTATGGCTACACCTTC. It specifies CATGSYGYTF.

The chain is built from TRBV28 and TRBJ2-5; possible D gene TRBD1, 6 bases. Between the trimmed V and J ends, which lost 3 bases and 3 bases, there was a span of 11 bases. Germline CDR1 MDHEN, CDR2 SYDVKM. The CDR3 spans 14 residues. In DNA form, the CDR3 reads TGTGCCAGCAGTTTGCAGGGGTTGGAAGAGACCCAGTACTTC. It encodes CASSLQGLEETQYF.